This T cell receptor beta chain was recorded in a study of blood T cell repertoires in COVID-19 (dated by TCRdb to 2019 to 2021). Regarding the study in general: The collaborator samples originated in the United States, Italy and Spain and spanned the acute and convalescent phases of COVID-19. The material from the prospective study consisted of cDNA or gDNA derived from T cells, B-cell-depleted T cells, or PBMCs. HLA class I and class II types, where available, came from metadata supplied by the sample provider rather than from assay-based typing. Deeply sampled blood TCRbeta repertoires from subjects exposed to, actively infected with, or recovered from COVID-19 were included in the dataset. The repertoires were released in a freely available public database intended as a resource for research on the immune response to SARS-CoV-2. The samples were drawn from two sources: the first 160 participants of the ongoing ImmuneRACE study, and over 950 subjects contributed by 6 global collaborators. Sample metadata almost always included a de-identified subject ID, COVID-19 status, age in years and sex. On the study overall, not on this receptor specifically: How much clinical and demographic metadata was included differed by source and by participant, and the metadata was provided uncurated.

About this clone: Its antigen remains unidentified. It has no much larger one-base neighbor in the sample; base qualities were not kept.

TCRbeta CDR3 regions were amplified from genomic DNA using the immunoSEQ Assay, a bias-controlled multiplex PCR. Processing in the source paper ran as follows. Within the assay, amplification of reference gene primers was used to estimate how many nucleated cells each sample contained. To quantify the absolute abundance of each unique TCRbeta CDR3 rearrangement, sequence reads were collapsed and filtered. Productive Simpson clonality was computed per sample as the square root of Simpson's diversity index over productive rearrangements. TCRdb took over this immuneACCESS table, retaining in-frame rearrangements with V and J assigned. Such tables are incomplete; in checked studies, under half of the missing clones stem from an unresolved V gene, and the remainder is unexplained. V and J calls and clone size are given by that table; D and trimming were obtained from the DNA. The sample contains a few hundred thousand clones, about 88% of them found a single time. 6.6% of the sample is taken by the ten largest.

Participants in the prospective study were aged roughly 18 to 90 years, lived in 20 to 25 United States geographic areas, and enrolled through a virtual design. In the prospective study, cohorts were assigned on the basis of participant-reported clinical history obtained from a screening survey and a study questionnaire. Exposed participants had been in contact, within 2 weeks of entering the study, with a person who had a PCR-confirmed or clinician-diagnosed case of COVID-19. In the prospective study, mobile phlebotomists collected whole blood, serum and a nasopharyngeal or oropharyngeal swab from each participant. Additional blood draws and questionnaires over a 2-month period could optionally be provided by prospective study participants. Before DNA extraction, blood samples from the prospective study were shipped at room temperature or frozen. The source is a woman aged 50 to 65 who had been exposed to COVID-19. Sequencing was done on a sample of PBMCs or T cells enriched from blood (not recorded which).

The CDR3 reads CASSLEGGASEKLFF. The sequenced DNA is TGTGCCAGCAGCTTGGAGGGAGGGGCGAGCGAAAAACTGTTTTTT. The V and J genes are TRBV5-8 and TRBJ1-4; a tentative D call is TRBD1 (5 bases match). The germline V gene encodes CDR1 SGHTS and CDR2 YDEGEE. Taken from cysteine to phenylalanine, the CDR3 has 15 residues. The read is trimmed to its CDR3 DNA, 45 bases read in frame from base 1. V is cut by 0 bases and J by 8 bases, and the space between the germline ends is 14 bases.